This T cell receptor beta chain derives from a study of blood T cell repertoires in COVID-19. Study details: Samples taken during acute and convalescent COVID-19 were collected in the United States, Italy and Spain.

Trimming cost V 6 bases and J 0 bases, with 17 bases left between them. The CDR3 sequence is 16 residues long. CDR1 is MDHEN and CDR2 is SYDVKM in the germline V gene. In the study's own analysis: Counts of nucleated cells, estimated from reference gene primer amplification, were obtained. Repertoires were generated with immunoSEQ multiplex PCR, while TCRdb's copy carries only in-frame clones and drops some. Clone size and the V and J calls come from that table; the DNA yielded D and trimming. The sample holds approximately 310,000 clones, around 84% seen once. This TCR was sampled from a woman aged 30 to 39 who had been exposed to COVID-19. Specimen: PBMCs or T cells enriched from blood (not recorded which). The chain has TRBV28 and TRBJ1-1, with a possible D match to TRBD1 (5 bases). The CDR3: CASSSPGRGLNTEAFF. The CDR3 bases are TGTGCCAGCAGCTCACCTGGGAGGGGCCTGAACACTGAAGCTTTCTTT.